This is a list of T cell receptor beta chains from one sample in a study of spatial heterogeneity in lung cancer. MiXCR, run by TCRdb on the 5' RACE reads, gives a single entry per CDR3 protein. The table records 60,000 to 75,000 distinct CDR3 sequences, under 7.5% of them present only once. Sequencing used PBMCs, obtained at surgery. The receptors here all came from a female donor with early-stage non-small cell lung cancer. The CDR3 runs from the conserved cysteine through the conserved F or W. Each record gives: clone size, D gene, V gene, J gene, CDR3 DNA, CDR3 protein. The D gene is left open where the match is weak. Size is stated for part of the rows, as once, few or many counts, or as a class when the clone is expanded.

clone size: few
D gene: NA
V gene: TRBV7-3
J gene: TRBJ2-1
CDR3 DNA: TGTGCCAGCAGCTTAACGTTATTATCCGGGATCTCCTACAATGAGCAGTTCTTC
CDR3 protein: CASSLTLLSGISYNEQFF

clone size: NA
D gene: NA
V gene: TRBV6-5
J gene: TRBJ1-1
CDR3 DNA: TGTGCCAGCAGTTACGTTTGGGGGGGCGCTGAAGCTTTCTTT
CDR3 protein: CASSYVWGGAEAFF

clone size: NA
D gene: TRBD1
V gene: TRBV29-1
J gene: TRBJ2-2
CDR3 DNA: TGCAGCGTTCTACCCGGGACAGAAAACACCGGGGAGCTGTTTTTT
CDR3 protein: CSVLPGTENTGELFF

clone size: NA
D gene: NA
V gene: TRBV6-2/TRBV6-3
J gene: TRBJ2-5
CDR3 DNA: TGTGCCAGCGGCTTAGAGGACTACATCGGGCCCTGGGAGACCCAGTACTTC
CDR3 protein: CASGLEDYIGPWETQYF

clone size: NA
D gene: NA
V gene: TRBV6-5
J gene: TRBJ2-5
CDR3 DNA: TGTGCCAGCAGTTACTCTCGGGGGTCACAAGAGACCCAGTACTTC
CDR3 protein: CASSYSRGSQETQYF

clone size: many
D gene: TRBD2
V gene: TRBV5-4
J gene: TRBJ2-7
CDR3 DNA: TGTGCCAGCAGCTTGGGGCGGGAGAGGTCCTACGAGCAGTACTTC
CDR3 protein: CASSLGRERSYEQYF

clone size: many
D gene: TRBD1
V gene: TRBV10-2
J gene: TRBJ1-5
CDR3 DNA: TGCGCCAGCAGTGATCGACAGGGAGTTAATCAGCCCCAGCATTTT
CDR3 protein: CASSDRQGVNQPQHF

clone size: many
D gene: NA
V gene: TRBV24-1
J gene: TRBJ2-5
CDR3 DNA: TGTGCCACCAGTGAAACGCAGGTGGGGTCTCAAGAGACCCAGTACTTC
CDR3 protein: CATSETQVGSQETQYF

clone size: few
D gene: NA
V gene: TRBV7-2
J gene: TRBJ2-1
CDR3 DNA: TGTGCCAGCAGACACAAAATTAACAATGAGCAGTTCTTC
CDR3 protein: CASRHKINNEQFF

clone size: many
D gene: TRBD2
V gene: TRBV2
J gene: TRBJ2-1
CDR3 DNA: TGTGCCAGCACCGAGAGCGGGGGGACGGGAAATGAGCAGTTCTTC
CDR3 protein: CASTESGGTGNEQFF

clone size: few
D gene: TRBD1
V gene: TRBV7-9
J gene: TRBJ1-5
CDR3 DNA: TGTGCCAGCAGCCTACCGACAGGGGGCAAGGACAATCAGCCCCAGCATTTT
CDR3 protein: CASSLPTGGKDNQPQHF

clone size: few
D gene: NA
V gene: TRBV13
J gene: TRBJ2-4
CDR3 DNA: TGTGCCAGCAGCTTAGGAAACATTCAGTACTTC
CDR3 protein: CASSLGNIQYF

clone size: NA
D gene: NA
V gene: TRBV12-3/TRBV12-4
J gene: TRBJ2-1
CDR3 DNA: TGTGCCTGCGGTGGGCTGGTCAATGAGCAGTTCTTC
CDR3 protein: CACGGLVNEQFF

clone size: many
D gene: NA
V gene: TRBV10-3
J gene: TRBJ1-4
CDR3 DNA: TGTGCCATCAGGTTTCGGGAGGATGAAAAACTGTTTTTT
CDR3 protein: CAIRFREDEKLFF

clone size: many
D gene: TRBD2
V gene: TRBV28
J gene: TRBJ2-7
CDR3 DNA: TGTGCCAGCAGTTTGGCCAGCGGGGGCTACTCCTACGAGCAGTACTTC
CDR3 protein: CASSLASGGYSYEQYF

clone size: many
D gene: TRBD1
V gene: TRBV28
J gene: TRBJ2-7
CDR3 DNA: TGTGCCAGCAGTTTAAAGGGACAGGTTACCTACGAGCAGTACTTC
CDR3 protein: CASSLKGQVTYEQYF

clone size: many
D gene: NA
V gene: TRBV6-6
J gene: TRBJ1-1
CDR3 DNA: TGTGCCAGCAGTCGCGACTCCCGGGGAGCTTTCTTT
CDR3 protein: CASSRDSRGAFF

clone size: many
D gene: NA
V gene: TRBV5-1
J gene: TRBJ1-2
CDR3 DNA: TGCGCCAGCAGCTCAAATCGGGGGGACTATGGCTACACCTTC
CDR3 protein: CASSSNRGDYGYTF

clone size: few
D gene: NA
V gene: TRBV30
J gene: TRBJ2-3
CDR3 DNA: TGTGCCTGGAGCCTAACAGGGACAGATACGCAGTATTTT
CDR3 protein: CAWSLTGTDTQYF

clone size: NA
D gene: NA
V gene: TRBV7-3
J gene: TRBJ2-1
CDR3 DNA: TGTGCCAGCAGCCCCAGCCCCAATGAGCAGTTCTTC
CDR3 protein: CASSPSPNEQFF

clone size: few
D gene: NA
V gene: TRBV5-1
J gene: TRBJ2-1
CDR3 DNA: TGCGCCAGCAGCTTAGTCGAGGGGATGAGTGAGCAGTTCTTC
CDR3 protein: CASSLVEGMSEQFF

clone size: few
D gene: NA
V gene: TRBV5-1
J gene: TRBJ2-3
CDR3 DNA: TGCGCCAGCAGCTTGGAACAGCCTAGCACAGATACGCAGTATTTT
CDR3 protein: CASSLEQPSTDTQYF

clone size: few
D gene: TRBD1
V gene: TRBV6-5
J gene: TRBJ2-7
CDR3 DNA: TGTGCCAGCAGTCACGGACAGGAACTCTACGAGCAGTACTTC
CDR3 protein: CASSHGQELYEQYF

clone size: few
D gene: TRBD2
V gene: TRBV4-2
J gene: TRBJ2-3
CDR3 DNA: TGTGCCAGCAGCCAAGTGTCTAGCGGGGGGGCCGGGGAAGATACGCAGTATTTT
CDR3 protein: CASSQVSSGGAGEDTQYF

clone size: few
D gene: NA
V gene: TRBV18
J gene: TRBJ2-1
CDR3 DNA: TGTGCCAGCTCACCACCGGGTGGGCCGCGCTATTTC
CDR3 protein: CASSPPGGPRYF

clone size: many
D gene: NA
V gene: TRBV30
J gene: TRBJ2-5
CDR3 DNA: TGTGCCTGGAGTACTTCCGTTGTGGGGGAGACCCAGTACTTC
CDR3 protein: CAWSTSVVGETQYF

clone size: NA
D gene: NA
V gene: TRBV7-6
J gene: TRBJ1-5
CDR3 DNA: TGTGCCAGCAGCTTAGCTGCAGGGTATAGCAATCAGCCCCAGCATTTT
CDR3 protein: CASSLAAGYSNQPQHF

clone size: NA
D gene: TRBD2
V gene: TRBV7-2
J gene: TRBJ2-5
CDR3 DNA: TGTGCCAGCAGCTCAGGACTAGCGGGGATCCAAGAGACCCAGTACTTC
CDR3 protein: CASSSGLAGIQETQYF

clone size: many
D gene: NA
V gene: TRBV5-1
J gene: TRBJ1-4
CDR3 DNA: TGCGCCAGCAGCTTGGAGGGACGGACCCATGAAAAACTGTTTTTT
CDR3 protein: CASSLEGRTHEKLFF

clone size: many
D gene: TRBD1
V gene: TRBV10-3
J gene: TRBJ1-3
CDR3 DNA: TGTGCCATCAGCCCGGGACAGAGTGGAAACACCATATATTTT
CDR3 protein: CAISPGQSGNTIYF

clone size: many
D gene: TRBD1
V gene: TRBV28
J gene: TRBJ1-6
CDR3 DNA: TGTGCCAGCAGTGACCGGGACAGGGTTTCCTTT
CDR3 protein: CASSDRDRVSF

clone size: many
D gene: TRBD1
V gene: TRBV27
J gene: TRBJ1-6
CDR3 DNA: TGTGCCAGCAGTTTCCCAGGGGGCTCACCCCTCCACTTT
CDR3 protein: CASSFPGGSPLHF

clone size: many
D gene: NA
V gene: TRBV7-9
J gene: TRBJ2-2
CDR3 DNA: TGTGCCAGCATAAGGGGAACCCCGAACACCGGGGAGCTGTTTTTT
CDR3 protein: CASIRGTPNTGELFF

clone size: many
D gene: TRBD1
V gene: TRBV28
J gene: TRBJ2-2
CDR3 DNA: TGTGCCAGCAGCCTTCTGGGTTCAGGGGGAGCCAACGGGGAGCTGTTTTTT
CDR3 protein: CASSLLGSGGANGELFF

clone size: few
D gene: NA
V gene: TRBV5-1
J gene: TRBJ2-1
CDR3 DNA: TGCGCCAGCAGCCAAGGGGCCCCCTACAATGAGCAGTTCTTC
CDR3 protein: CASSQGAPYNEQFF

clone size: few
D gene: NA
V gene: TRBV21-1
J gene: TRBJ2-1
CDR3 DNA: TGTGCCAGCAGCAGCCAGGACAGGGGGCAAGAACCTTTTTACAATGAGCAGTTCTTC
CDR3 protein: CASSSQDRGQEPFYNEQFF

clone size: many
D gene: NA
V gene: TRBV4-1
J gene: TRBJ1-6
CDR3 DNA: TGCGCCAGCAGCCAAGAGCCCGCGGAAAATTCACCCCTCCACTTT
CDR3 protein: CASSQEPAENSPLHF

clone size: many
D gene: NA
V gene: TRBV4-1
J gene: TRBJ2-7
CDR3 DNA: TGCGCCAGCAGCCAAGAGCGACGGGGCGGCTACGAGCAGTACTTC
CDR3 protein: CASSQERRGGYEQYF

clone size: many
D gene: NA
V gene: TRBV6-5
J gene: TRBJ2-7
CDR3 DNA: TGTGCCAGCACCCGGACAGTGAGCTCCTACGAGCAGTACTTC
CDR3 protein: CASTRTVSSYEQYF

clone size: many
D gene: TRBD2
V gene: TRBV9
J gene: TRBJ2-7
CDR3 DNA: TGTGCCAGCAGCGTAGACGGACTAGCTGAGGAGCAGTACTTC
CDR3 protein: CASSVDGLAEEQYF

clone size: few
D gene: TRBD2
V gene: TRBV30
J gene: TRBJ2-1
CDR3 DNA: TGTGCCTGGAGTCCTCGGGGGGGCTTATCGTACAATGAGCAGTTCTTC
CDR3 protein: CAWSPRGGLSYNEQFF

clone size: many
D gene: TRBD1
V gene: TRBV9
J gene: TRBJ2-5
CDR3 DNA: TGTGCCAGCAGCGTAGAGGGGACAGAAGAGACCCAGTACTTC
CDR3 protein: CASSVEGTEETQYF

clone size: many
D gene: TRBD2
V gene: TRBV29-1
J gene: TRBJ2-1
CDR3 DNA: TGCAGCGTTGAAGAGACTAGCGGGAGGATTAATGAGCAGTTCTTC
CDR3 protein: CSVEETSGRINEQFF

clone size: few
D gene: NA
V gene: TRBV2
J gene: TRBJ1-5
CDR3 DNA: TGTGCCAGCAGTATCGATCGGAATCAGCCCCAGCATTTT
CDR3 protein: CASSIDRNQPQHF

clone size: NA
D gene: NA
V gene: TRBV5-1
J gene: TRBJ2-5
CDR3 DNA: TGCGCCAGCAGCTTGTCCGGGGTCAAAGAGACCCAGTACTTC
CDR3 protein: CASSLSGVKETQYF